The next 20 T cell receptor beta chains were all read from a single sample in a study of T cell responses to AZD1222 COVID-19 vaccine. Clones were sequenced by immunoSEQ multiplex PCR, and TCRdb holds only the in-frame ones, with some missing. The repertoire holds around 88,000 clones, with approximately 88% as singletons. Material: peripheral blood, obtained on day 0 of AZD1222 vaccination. The source is an adult in good health.

This clone has just one count. The rearrangement joins TRBV28 to TRBJ1-5; no definite D call. CDR3 size: 12 residues. Germline loops: CDR1 MDHEN, CDR2 SYDVKM. V was clipped by 5 bases and J by 12 bases, with 14 bases between them. The CDR3 is CASSPPLRLQHF. CDR3 DNA sequence: TGTGCCAGCAGTCCCCCACTTCGGCTCCAGCATTTT. Full variable domain (missing parts from reference TRBV28 and TRBJ1-5): DVKVTQSSRYLVKRTGEKVFLECVQDMDHENMFWYRQDPGLGLRLIYFSYDVKMKEKGDIPEGYSVSREKKERFSLILESASTNQTSMYLCASSPPLRLQHFGDGTRLSIL.

In its sample, this clone was seen once. J is TRBJ2-2 and V is TRBV3-1 (or the pseudogene TRBV3-2), with a possible D match to TRBD2 (6 bases). Trimming stripped 10 bases from V and 4 bases from J, with 19 bases between. Looked up from germline, CDR1 is LGHDT and CDR2 is YNNKEL (reference sequence). The CDR3 is 15 residues long. The CDR3 DNA is TGTGCCACCCGGGGGTGGGGAGTCCGCACCGGGGAGCTGTTTTTT. As protein: CATRGWGVRTGELFF.

This chain links TRBV7-3 with TRBJ2-1; 10 nucleotides match TRBD2. The CDR3 consists of 18 residues. Germline V gene lookup returns CDR1 SGHTA and CDR2 FQGTGA. V was clipped by 0 bases and J by 10 bases; unmatched bases: 15. CDR3 nucleotides: TGTGCCAGCAGCTTAACTAATCGGGGGACTAGCGATTTTCGAGAGCAGTTCTTC. This codes for CASSLTNRGTSDFREQFF. The full variable domain, in which reference TRBV7-3 and TRBJ2-1 provide the parts outside the CDR3, is GAGVSQTPSNKVTEKGKYVELRCDPISGHTALYWYRQSLGQGPEFLIYFQGTGAADDSGLPNDRFFAVRPEGSVSTLKIQRTERGDSAVYLCASSLTNRGTSDFREQFFGPGTRLTVL.

The chain combines TRBV4-1 with TRBJ2-7, with D perhaps being TRBD1 or TRBD2 (5 bases each). The CDR3 is 14 amino acids. Per germline, CDR1 MGHRA and CDR2 YSYEKL. Trimming stripped 0 bases from V and 8 bases from J, with 14 bases between. The CDR3 DNA is TGCGCCAGCAGCCAAGACCCCAAGAGGGACCAGCAGTACTTC. As protein: CASSQDPKRDQQYF.

This chain joins TRBV7-8 and TRBJ1-5; no definite D call. Germline V gene lookup returns CDR1 SGHVS and CDR2 FQNEAQ. The CDR3 contains 14 residues. V lost 4 bases to trimming and J lost 9 bases, with 16 bases between them. The CDR3 sequence: CASSYDRAERPQHF. As DNA, the CDR3 is TGTGCCAGCAGCTATGACCGGGCGGAAAGGCCCCAGCATTTT.

This clone was seen once. This chain uses TRBV6-2 or TRBV6-3 with TRBJ2-2; 9 bases are a match to TRBD1. The CDR3 is 16 amino acids. V dropped 6 bases and J dropped 3; count of bases not matched to a gene: 8. Germline assignment: CDR1 MNHEY and CDR2 SVGEGT. The CDR3 DNA reads as TGTGCCAGCAGCCGCCTGAGGACAGGGGACACCGGGGAGCTGTTTTTT. As protein: CASSRLRTGDTGELFF.

V usage is TRBV11-1 and J usage is TRBJ2-7, with D perhaps matching TRBD1 (6 bases). Trimming stripped 0 bases from V and 10 bases from J, with 13 bases between. Germline lookup yields CDR1 SGHAT and CDR2 FQDESV (reference sequence). The CDR3 loop spans 13 amino acids. CDR3 protein: CASSLAWDTSQYF. As DNA, the CDR3 is TGTGCCAGCAGCTTAGCGTGGGACACCTCTCAGTACTTC.

V and J are TRBV5-1 and TRBJ2-1; D not resolved. The CDR3 consists of 16 residues. Germline CDR1 is SGHRS and CDR2 is YFSETQ. V gave up 4 bases and J gave up 2 bases, with 16 bases separating them. The CDR3 DNA reads as TGCGCCAGCAGCCCGTTAGGGCAGGCAACCTACAATGAGCAGTTCTTC. Its protein is CASSPLGQATYNEQFF.

The CDR3 loop reads CASSIQGGRGELFF. As DNA, the CDR3 is TGTGCCAGTAGTATACAGGGAGGCCGCGGGGAGCTGTTTTTT. This rearrangement joins TRBV19 to TRBJ2-2, with D perhaps matching TRBD2 (6 bases). The germline gives CDR1 LNHDA, CDR2 SQIVND (reference sequence). Trimming cost V 2 bases and J 7 bases, with 11 bases left between them. This CDR3 is built from 14 residues.

The chain is built from TRBV4-3 and TRBJ2-2, with 13 bases that match TRBD2. CDR1 is LGHNA and CDR2 is YSLEER in the germline V gene. The J segment lost 4 bases and the V segment lost 3 bases, leaving 11 bases of the junction unmatched. There are 19 residues in the CDR3. The CDR3 DNA reads as TGCGCCAGCAGCCAGCCCGGGACTAGCGGGATGGTCGGCACCGGGGAGCTGTTTTTT. Translating gives CASSQPGTSGMVGTGELFF.

J is TRBJ2-7 and V is TRBV6-1; 9 bases map to TRBD2. The CDR3 loop spans 15 amino acids. With V trimmed by 3 bases and J by 4 bases, 7 bases remained unmatched. Germline CDR1 MNHNS, CDR2 SASEGT. CDR3: CASSEGLAGPYEQYF. For the CDR3, the DNA is TGTGCCAGCAGTGAGGGGCTAGCGGGACCTTACGAGCAGTACTTC.

The chain is built from TRBV5-1 and TRBJ1-2; 7 bases align to TRBD1. V lost 5 bases, J lost 8 bases, and 15 bases stayed unmatched. The germline gives CDR1 SGHRS, CDR2 YFSETQ. The CDR3 spans 15 residues. The CDR3 DNA is TGCGCCAGCAGTCCCGAGGGACAGCCTATTCGGGGCTACACCTTC. This codes for CASSPEGQPIRGYTF.

V is TRBV9 and J is TRBJ2-2; D unclear. Trimming pared 4 bases from V and 2 bases from J, leaving 18 bases between. The CDR3 runs to 17 residues. Germline V CDR1 and CDR2: SGDLS, YYNGEE. CDR3 bases: TGTGCCAGCAGCCCCCCCGTTGGGCGATCTAACACCGGGGAGCTGTTTTTT. As protein: CASSPPVGRSNTGELFF.

V is TRBV30 and J is TRBJ2-5; possibly TRBD1 for D (7 bases). Trimming left V 3 bases short and J 3 bases short, with 17 bases between. CDR1 is GTSNPN and CDR2 is SVGIG in the germline V gene (reference sequence). The CDR3 is 15 residues long. This chain's CDR3 is CAWRGGTGDKETQYF. In nucleotides, the CDR3 is TGTGCCTGGAGGGGGGGAACAGGGGATAAAGAGACCCAGTACTTC.

The chain is built from TRBV3-1 (or the pseudogene TRBV3-2) and TRBJ1-5; the match to TRBD1 covers 8 bases. This CDR3 region has 21 residues. In germline, CDR1 is LGHDT, CDR2 YNNKEL (reference sequence). The ends lost 2 bases at V and 0 bases at J; junction bases unmatched: 18. The CDR3 is CASSQTDPGGQEDDSNQPQHF. The DNA for the CDR3 is TGTGCCAGCAGCCAAACAGACCCCGGGGGACAGGAAGATGATAGCAATCAGCCCCAGCATTTT.

This chain links TRBV10-1 with TRBJ2-5, with D possibly being TRBD1 or TRBD2 (5 bases each). The CDR3 is made up of 15 amino acids. Germline V CDR1 and CDR2: WNHNN, SYGVQD (reference sequence). The V and J ends lost 5 bases and 4 bases respectively, with 17 bases between them. CDR3 in amino acids: CASSSSGTGPETQYF. The CDR3 DNA follows: TGCGCCAGCAGTTCATCAGGCACGGGGCCAGAGACCCAGTACTTC.

The rearrangement joins TRBV15 to TRBJ1-5; D not resolved. The V gene lost 4 bases and the J gene lost 3 bases, with 7 bases spanning the gap. Germline assignment: CDR1 LNHNV and CDR2 YYDKDF (reference sequence). CDR3 length equals 13 residues. CDR3 sequence (DNA): TGTGCCACCAGCAACGGACCCAATCAGCCCCAGCATTTT. Its translation: CATSNGPNQPQHF.

The V gene is TRBV21-1, the J gene TRBJ1-4; the tabulated D call, TRBD1, remains unverified against the DNA. TRBV21-1 is reported as a pseudogene. This CDR3 has 15 residues. CDR3 sequence (DNA): TGTGCCAGCAGCAGCGGGACAGGGGTCCCTGAAAAACTGTTTTTT. This sequence encodes CASSSGTGVPEKLFF.

V gene TRBV5-4 combines with J gene TRBJ1-5; the D is unclear. The V end was cut by 0 bases, the J end by 4 bases, with 11 bases between. Germline V lookup: CDR1 SGHNT, CDR2 YYREEE (reference sequence). The CDR3 has 15 amino acids. In DNA form, the CDR3 reads TGTGCCAGCAGCTTGGACGGTACGCCGAATCAGCCCCAGCATTTT. Encoded protein: CASSLDGTPNQPQHF.

The rearrangement links TRBV5-1 to TRBJ2-2; 7 nucleotides align to TRBD2. V shed 2 bases and J 1 base; nucleotides not matched to a gene: 2. The CDR3 covers 15 residues. Germline assignment: CDR1 SGHRS and CDR2 YFSETQ. Here the CDR3 reads CASSLSSGNTGELFF. The CDR3 DNA is TGCGCCAGCAGCTTATCTAGCGGGAACACCGGGGAGCTGTTTTTT.